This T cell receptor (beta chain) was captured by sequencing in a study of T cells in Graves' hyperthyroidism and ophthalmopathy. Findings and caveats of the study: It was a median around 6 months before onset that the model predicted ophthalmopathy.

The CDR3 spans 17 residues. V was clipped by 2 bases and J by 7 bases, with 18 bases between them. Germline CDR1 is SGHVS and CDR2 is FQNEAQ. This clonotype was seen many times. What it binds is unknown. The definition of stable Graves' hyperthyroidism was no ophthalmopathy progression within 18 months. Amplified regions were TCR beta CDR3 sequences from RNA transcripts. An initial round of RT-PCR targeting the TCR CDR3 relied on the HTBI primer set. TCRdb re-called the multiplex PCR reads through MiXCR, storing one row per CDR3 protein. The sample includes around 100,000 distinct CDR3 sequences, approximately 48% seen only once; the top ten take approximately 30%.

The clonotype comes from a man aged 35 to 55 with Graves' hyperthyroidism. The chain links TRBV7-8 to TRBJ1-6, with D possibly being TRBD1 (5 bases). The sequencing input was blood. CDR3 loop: CASSLLPRGPPNSPLHF. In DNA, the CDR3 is TGTGCCAGCAGCTTACTGCCCCGGGGCCCCCCGAATTCACCCCTCCACTTT.